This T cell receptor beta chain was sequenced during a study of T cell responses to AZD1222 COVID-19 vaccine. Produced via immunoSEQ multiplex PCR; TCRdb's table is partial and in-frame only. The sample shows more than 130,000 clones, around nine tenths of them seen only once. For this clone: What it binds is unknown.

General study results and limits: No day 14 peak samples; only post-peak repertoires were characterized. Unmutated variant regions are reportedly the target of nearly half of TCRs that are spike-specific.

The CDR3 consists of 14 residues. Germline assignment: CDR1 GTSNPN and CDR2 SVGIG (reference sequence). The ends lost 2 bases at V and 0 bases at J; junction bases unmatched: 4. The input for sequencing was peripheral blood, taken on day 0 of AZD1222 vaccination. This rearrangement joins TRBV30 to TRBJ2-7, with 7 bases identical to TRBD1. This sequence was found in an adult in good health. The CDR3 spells CAWSRGRSSYEQYF. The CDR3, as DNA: TGTGCCTGGAGTAGGGGGCGAAGCTCCTACGAGCAGTACTTC.